In its sample, the clone carrying this T cell receptor beta chain was seen a few times. V trimming: 4 bases; J trimming: 8 bases; junction bases outside the gene matches: 9. Looked up from germline, CDR1 is MDHEN and CDR2 is SYDVKM. The CDR3 has 14 residues. Profiling relied on immunoSEQ multiplex PCR, and the TCRdb table lists in-frame clones only, not all of them. The sample comprises around 400,000 clones, under 90% of which are singletons, and 1.7% rests with the top ten. These data come from a study of blood T cell repertoires in COVID-19. Across the whole study: Samples came from the United States, Italy and Spain, spanning acute and convalescent COVID-19.

Across 20 to 25 US areas, participants ranged in age from about 18 to 100 years. Two consecutive negative NP/OP PCR tests, clearance, or resolved symptoms defined Cohort 3 recovery. The receptor was isolated from a woman in her twenties or thirties who had recovered from COVID-19. The chain recombines TRBV28 with TRBJ1-2, with 8 bases matching TRBD1. The sample was PBMCs or T cells enriched from blood (not recorded which). CDR3 nucleotide sequence: TGTGCCAGCAGTTCCCCGACAGGGGCGGGGGGCTACACCTTC. This encodes CASSSPTGAGGYTF.